This TCR beta chain emerged from a study of shared clonotypes between healthy human individuals. On the study more broadly: CD4 naive cells filled three plates per donor, CD4 memory three, CD8 naive two and CD8 memory one.

CDR1 LGHNA and CDR2 YSLEER come from the germline V gene. V was cut by 2 bases and J by 0 bases, with 8 bases left in between. The CDR3 extends over 15 amino acids. The table came from immunoSEQ multiplex PCR; TCRdb's copy has only in-frame clones and leaves some out. The sample shows about 2.4 million clones, approximately 90% of them seen only once. This clonotype was sampled from a man between 18 and 29 years old in good health. The V gene is TRBV4-3, the J gene TRBJ2-1; D not certain. Sequenced: naive CD4+ T cells sorted from blood. Sample subset: CD45RA+ positively selected. The DNA for the CDR3 is TGCGCCAGCAGCCAAACGGAATTCTCCTACAATGAGCAGTTCTTC. It is translated as CASSQTEFSYNEQFF.